This T cell receptor beta chain was recorded in a study of OX40 agonist ivuxolimab in advanced cancers. Study as a whole: Patients treated during dose escalation were battling hepatocellular carcinoma, melanoma, renal cell or head and neck cancer. Prior anti-PD-1, anti-PD-L1 or anti-CTLA-4 therapy did not bar entry, and less than 50% had some.

TCRdb keeps only in-frame clones here, not all; method: immunoSEQ multiplex PCR. Among over 100,000 clones listed, 80% to 90% were seen once. This clone has just a few counts. Its cognate antigen is unknown. Regarding the study as a whole: CD8+ T cells averaged more expanded clones than CD4+. The expanded peripheral T cells' antigen specificity was not determined.

Trimming left V 4 bases short and J 10 bases short, with 8 bases between. Looked up from germline, CDR1 is LNHDA and CDR2 is SQIVND (reference sequence). This CDR3 has 11 amino acids. The sequence was obtained from an adult with an advanced solid tumor such as melanoma, head and neck, liver or kidney cancer. The source material was CD4+ or CD8+ T cells sorted from blood, sampled in a trial of the OX40 agonist ivuxolimab. The V and J genes are TRBV19 and TRBJ2-1; D may be TRBD1 (5 bases). The CDR3 sequence: CASSTRQEQFF. CDR3 DNA: TGTGCCAGTAGTACTCGACAGGAGCAGTTCTTC.